This TCR beta chain originates from a study of regulatory T cells in long-lasting Graves disease. As to time point: newly diagnosed GD, antithyroid drugs for less than 3 months. Isolated PBMC RNA provided the starting material for the TCR library. Relying on iRepertoire HTBI primers and Arm-PCR of CDR3 regions, the team built TCR beta libraries. TCRdb fed the multiplex PCR reads into MiXCR, producing one record per CDR3 protein. The top ten hold under 10% of the sample, which has about 540,000 distinct CDR3 sequences, less than 15% seen once. V lost 4 bases, J lost 9 bases, and 13 bases lay in between. This CDR3 has 13 residues. CDR1 and CDR2 (germline): MGHRA, YSYEKL. The sample holds a few counts of this clonotype. The same data also went into a second study, on T cells in Graves' hyperthyroidism and ophthalmopathy.

This TCR was sampled from a man between 25 and 39 years old with Graves disease. The specimen comprised peripheral blood mononuclear cells (PBMCs), sampled at new diagnosis, from a patient treated with antithyroid drugs. The chain joins TRBV4-1 to TRBJ2-1; D is undetermined. Here the CDR3 DNA reads TGCGCCAGCAGCCCTAATAGGTTGACTGAGCAGTTCTTC. It translates to CASSPNRLTEQFF.